What follows describes a single T cell receptor (beta chain). The data derive from a study of shared clonotypes between healthy human individuals. Study information: The people who gave samples were a couple of women and three men aged 18 to 49.

Naive-designated CD8 cells lacked CD45RO, were positively enriched for CCR7, and omitted terminally differentiated effector memory CD45RA+ cells. The donor population consisted of healthy HIV-negative adults with no recent acute infections or vaccinations. V trimming: 4 bases; J trimming: 5 bases; junction bases outside the gene matches: 7. The germline CDR1 and CDR2 sequences are SGHTA and FQGTGA. This CDR3 contains 15 residues. Each subset's genomic DNA was split evenly across several immunoSEQ plates. TCRdb's copy holds only in-frame clones and misses some; the assay was immunoSEQ multiplex PCR. The sample lists around 2,100,000 clones; about 95% were seen once.

Sequenced: naive CD8+ T cells sorted from blood. This clonotype was obtained from a man between 18 and 35 years old in good health. The chain combines TRBV7-3 with TRBJ1-1; 10 nucleotides align to TRBD1. This chain's CDR3 is CASSSGTGVMTEAFF. CDR3 nucleotide sequence: TGTGCCAGCAGCTCCGGGACAGGGGTGATGACTGAAGCTTTCTTT.